The clone carrying this T cell receptor (beta chain) appeared a few times. Its antigen remains unidentified. This sample was taken from a study of T cell responses to AZD1222 COVID-19 vaccine. Study-wide points: A mostly white British donor set with more females was recruited, and clonal diversity was possibly underestimated.

CDR1 LGHDT and CDR2 YNNKEL come from the germline V gene (reference sequence). V shed 3 bases, J shed 0 bases, and the junction held 5 bases outside the gene matches. CDR3 length: 15 residues. Produced via immunoSEQ multiplex PCR; TCRdb's table is partial and in-frame only. Of 150,000 to 180,000 clones listed, 85% to 90% are singletons. The TCR was taken from an adult who received the AZD1222 COVID-19 vaccine. The rearrangement uses TRBV3-1 (or the pseudogene TRBV3-2) and TRBJ2-7, with 7 nucleotides matching TRBD1. This specimen was peripheral blood, taken 28 days after the second AZD1222 dose. For the CDR3, the DNA is TGTGCCAGCAGCCAGGTCAGGGGGTACTCCTACGAGCAGTACTTC. Amino acid sequence: CASSQVRGYSYEQYF.